Presented here are 27 T cell receptor beta chains from one specimen sequenced in a study of cytomegalovirus exposure and HLA in healthy donors. The PCR employed 60 Vbeta primers together with 13 Jbeta primers. Here immunoSEQ multiplex PCR was the method, and the copy in TCRdb shows in-frame clones only, minus some. The sample comprises some 120,000 clones, about three quarters of which are singletons, and 6.3% rests with the top ten. Sequenced material: PBMCs. The receptors stem from a woman aged 40 to 50 in good health and CMV-seronegative.

The chain combines TRBV25-1 with TRBJ2-5, with 9 nucleotides matching TRBD1. The CDR3 consists of 15 residues. From germline, CDR1 is MGHDK and CDR2 SYGVNS. The ends lost 4 bases at V and 4 bases at J; junction bases unmatched: 7. CDR3 nucleotides: TGTGCCAGCAGTGGCGGGGACAGGGTACCAGAGACCCAGTACTTC. Translation gives CASSGGDRVPETQYF.

The J gene is TRBJ1-5, the V gene TRBV10-3; TRBD1 is a possible D gene (6 bases). The CDR3 is 12 amino acids. Germline-derived CDR1 and CDR2 are ENHRY and SYGVKD. Deletions cut 6 bases from V and 5 bases from J, with 8 bases between. CDR3 nucleotide sequence: TGTGCCATCAGCAACAGGGATCAGCCCCAGCATTTT. This codes for CAISNRDQPQHF.

The CDR3 loop reads CASSPLAVGNQPQHF. The DNA of the CDR3 is TGTGCCAGCAGTCCCTTAGCCGTGGGCAATCAGCCCCAGCATTTT. The chain joins TRBV28 to TRBJ1-5; unclear D gene. Deletions cut 5 bases from V and 2 bases from J, with 13 bases between. The CDR3 is made up of 15 amino acids. Germline V CDR1 and CDR2: MDHEN, SYDVKM.

The chain combines TRBV28 with TRBJ1-5; D is possibly TRBD1 (5 bases). There are 15 residues in the CDR3. V was shortened by 6 bases and J by 7 bases, with 19 bases between the two germline ends. CDR1 and CDR2 (germline): MDHEN, SYDVKM. The CDR3 reads CASRSPGWGGQPQHF. CDR3 coding DNA: TGTGCCAGCAGATCGCCAGGTTGGGGGGGACAGCCCCAGCATTTT. The full variable domain, rest sourced from reference TRBV28 and TRBJ1-5, is DVKVTQSSRYLVKRTGEKVFLECVQDMDHENMFWYRQDPGLGLRLIYFSYDVKMKEKGDIPEGYSVSREKKERFSLILESASTNQTSMYLCASRSPGWGGQPQHFGDGTRLSIL.

The chain uses TRBV21-1 and TRBJ1-5; the listed D gene, TRBD1, was not tested against the DNA. TRBV21-1 is noted as a pseudogene. The CDR3 covers 16 residues. CDR3 nucleotides: TGTGCCAGCATTTTAGAAGGGGGTCGAAGCAATCAGCCCCAGCATTTT. This sequence encodes CASILEGGRSNQPQHF.

This clone has just a few counts. This rearrangement joins TRBV19 to TRBJ1-5; no clear D gene. The CDR3 has 15 amino acids. Germline V gene sequence: CDR1 LNHDA, CDR2 SQIVND (reference sequence). V lost 7 bases to trimming and J lost 2 bases, with 15 bases between them. The DNA for the CDR3 is TGTGCCAGTACCGCCGGGTCACGAGGCAATCAGCCCCAGCATTTT. Translation gives CASTAGSRGNQPQHF.

This clone has just one count. The chain couples TRBV27 to TRBJ2-7; tentative D call: TRBD2 (5 bases). CDR1 and CDR2 (germline): MNHEY, SMNVEV (reference sequence). The CDR3 is 14 residues long. Deletions cut 6 bases from V and 0 bases from J, with 12 bases between. CDR3 region: CASSLAKSSYEQYF. The CDR3, as DNA: TGTGCCAGCAGCCTAGCTAAAAGCTCCTACGAGCAGTACTTC.

In this sample, this clone turned up a few times. The V gene is TRBV5-3, the J gene TRBJ2-7; TRBD2 matches 10 bases. TRBV5-3 is an ORF; its function is uncertain. This CDR3 is 15 amino acids long. The junction had 8 bases not matched to a gene; V was cut back by 4 bases and J by 4 bases. For the CDR3, the DNA is TGTGCCAGAAGCCTTCGGGTTAGCGGGAGGTACGAGCAGTACTTC. Translating it yields CARSLRVSGRYEQYF.

This chain joins TRBV25-1 and TRBJ2-7, with TRBD1 matching 9 bases. J lost 5 bases, V lost 5 bases, and 16 bases had no gene match. This CDR3 is 17 amino acids long. Looked up from germline, CDR1 is MGHDK and CDR2 is SYGVNS. Here the CDR3 reads CASSPITRQGVRDEQYF. The DNA of the CDR3 is TGTGCCAGCAGTCCCATAACCCGACAGGGGGTCCGGGACGAGCAGTACTTC.

Turning to this clone: The junction departs from the called germline gene at one end, perhaps through a read error. The chain employs TRBV7-9 and TRBJ1-2; possibly TRBD1 for D (6 bases). Germline V lookup: CDR1 SEHNR, CDR2 FQNEAQ (reference sequence). The CDR3 contains 15 residues. CDR3 sequence (DNA): TGTTCCAGCAGCAGACCACCTGACAGGACAATTGGCTACACCTTC. It yields the protein CSSSRPPDRTIGYTF.

This chain links TRBV10-3 with TRBJ1-5; D is ambiguous. V was trimmed by 6 bases and J by 0 bases, leaving 6 bases between them. CDR3 length: 13 residues. Germline V CDR1 and CDR2: ENHRY, SYGVKD. The CDR3 reads CAIRRDSNQPQHF. Here the CDR3 DNA reads TGTGCCATCAGACGGGATAGCAATCAGCCCCAGCATTTT.

On this clone itself: This probably arose from a read error, given a far larger clone one base away. Different DNA sequences within this sample yield the same CDR3. The chain has TRBV7-9 and TRBJ2-7; 7 bases are a match to TRBD2. The germline CDR1 and CDR2 sequences are SEHNR and FQNEAQ (reference sequence). CDR3 size: 15 residues. V lost 5 bases to trimming and J lost 4 bases; unmatched junction nucleotides: 11. For the CDR3, the DNA is TGTGCCAGCAGCCAAGCGGCGGGAGTCAGATACGAGCAGTACTTC. This gives the protein CASSQAAGVRYEQYF.

The chain recombines TRBV6-1 with TRBJ2-3; tentative D call: TRBD2 (5 bases). The V end was cut by 7 bases, the J end by 2 bases, with 13 bases between. This CDR3 has 14 amino acids. Per germline, CDR1 MNHNS and CDR2 SASEGT. The CDR3 DNA follows: TGTGCCAGCATAGGAGGCGGCCACACAGATACGCAGTATTTT. Translation: CASIGGGHTDTQYF.

The chain recombines TRBV25-1 with TRBJ1-1; a weak D match, TRBD1 (6 bases). V lost 5 bases and J lost 2, with 21 bases in between. CDR1 and CDR2 (germline): MGHDK, SYGVNS. This CDR3 contains 17 residues. CDR3 DNA sequence: TGTGCCAGCAGTAAAAGACAGGCCAGCGATACTAACACTGAAGCTTTCTTT. This translates into CASSKRQASDTNTEAFF. Using reference TRBV25-1 and TRBJ1-1 for the parts outside the CDR3, the full variable domain is EADIYQTPRYLVIGTGKKITLECSQTMGHDKMYWYQQDPGMELHLIHYSYGVNSTEKGDLSSESTVSRIRTEHFPLTLESARPSHTSQYLCASSKRQASDTNTEAFFGQGTRLTVV.

V usage is TRBV18 and J usage is TRBJ1-3; D remains unclear. CDR1 is KGHSH and CDR2 is LQKENI in the germline V gene. V was cut by 2 bases and J by 0 bases, with 14 bases left in between. CDR3 length: 17 amino acids. CDR3 residues: CASSPSWAASSGNTIYF. DNA for the CDR3: TGTGCCAGCTCACCAAGTTGGGCTGCGAGCTCTGGAAACACCATATATTTT.

The sample holds one count of this clone. This sample includes further DNA sequences coding for the same CDR3. The V and J genes are TRBV6-5 and TRBJ1-1; D is ambiguous. CDR1 and CDR2 from the germline V gene are MNHEY and SVGAGI. CDR3 length: 11 amino acids. V was shortened by 6 bases and J by 1 base, with 3 bases between the two germline ends. The CDR3 DNA is TGTGCCAGCAGAGCGAACACTGAAGCTTTCTTT. Residues: CASRANTEAFF.

The rearrangement links TRBV7-9 to TRBJ1-2; TRBD1 aligns across 11 bases. The CDR3 extends over 15 amino acids. Germline V gene data show CDR1 as SEHNR and CDR2 as FQNEAQ (reference sequence). V shed 3 bases and J 3 bases; nucleotides not matched to a gene: 3. The CDR3 loop is CASSFGQGAYYGYTF. Here the CDR3 DNA reads TGTGCCAGCAGCTTCGGACAGGGGGCGTACTATGGCTACACCTTC.

This clone was recorded only once. This chain joins TRBV2 and TRBJ2-7; TRBD2 agrees at 14 bases. The junction had 20 bases not matched to a gene; V was cut back by 10 bases and J by 6 bases. CDR3 length: 18 residues. Germline CDR1 is SNHLY and CDR2 is FYNNEI. CDR3 region: CAIITGTSGRSSAAEQYF. CDR3 bases: TGTGCCATTATCACCGGGACTAGCGGGAGATCCAGTGCGGCCGAGCAGTACTTC.

The CDR3 coding sequence is TGTGCCACCTGGGGACAGGGAAATTCACCCCTCCACTTT. It encodes CATWGQGNSPLHF. This chain joins TRBV6-6 and TRBJ1-6; 9 bases fit TRBD1. The CDR3 totals 13 residues. The V segment lost 10 bases and the J segment 7 bases; nucleotides outside the gene matches: 5. CDR1 MNHNY and CDR2 SVGAGI come from the germline V gene (reference sequence).

The CDR3: CASSVRPLGTEAFF. CDR3 in DNA: TGTGCCAGCAGTGTAAGGCCCCTCGGGACTGAAGCTTTCTTT. The chain is built from TRBV6-1 and TRBJ1-1, with D unresolved. V was shortened by 4 bases and J by 5 bases, with 14 bases between the two germline ends. Germline values: CDR1 MNHNS, CDR2 SASEGT. The CDR3 consists of 14 residues.

The chain links TRBV9 to TRBJ2-2, with 15 bases matching TRBD2. The V gene end was trimmed by 7 bases and the J gene end by 8 bases; junction bases not matched to a gene: 15. The CDR3 is 18 residues long. In germline, CDR1 is SGDLS, CDR2 YYNGEE. The CDR3 region is CASHTGLAGGPYLGELFF. The CDR3 bases are TGTGCCAGCCATACCGGACTAGCGGGAGGGCCGTATTTGGGGGAGCTGTTTTTT.

This chain joins TRBV10-3 and TRBJ2-7; D perhaps matches TRBD2 (6 bases). The CDR3 has 13 residues. Germline loops: CDR1 ENHRY, CDR2 SYGVKD. CDR3 DNA: TGTGCATCGGGCAGGGAGGCTCCCTACGAGCAGTACTTC. It specifies CASGREAPYEQYF.

The V gene is TRBV19, the J gene TRBJ2-2; TRBD1 matches 8 bases. The CDR3 loop spans 14 amino acids. Germline trimming cut 4 bases from V and 7 bases from J; bases unmatched to any gene: 5. CDR1 LNHDA and CDR2 SQIVND come from the germline V gene (reference sequence). The CDR3 DNA is TGTGCCAGTAGTAAGGGACAGGTTTACGGGGAGCTGTTTTTT. Encoded protein: CASSKGQVYGELFF.

This chain connects TRBV7-9 to TRBJ2-5; possibly TRBD1 for D (6 bases). The V gene lost 7 bases and the J gene lost 5 bases, with 11 bases spanning the gap. The CDR3 is made up of 12 amino acids. The V gene's germline CDR1 is SEHNR and CDR2 FQNEAQ (reference sequence). CDR3 sequence reads: CASTTGRETQYF. The CDR3 DNA is TGTGCCAGCACGACAGGCCGTGAGACCCAGTACTTC.

The V call is TRBV5-1, the J call TRBJ2-6; TRBD1 matches 11 bases. The CDR3 contains 19 residues. Germline CDR1 is SGHRS and CDR2 is YFSETQ. With 0 bases clipped from V and 1 base from J, the junction kept 6 bases outside the gene matches. CDR3 in amino acids: CASSLGTGGSISGANVLTF. The DNA for the CDR3 is TGCGCCAGCAGCTTGGGGACAGGGGGCAGTATTTCTGGGGCCAACGTCCTGACTTTC.

J is TRBJ2-1 and V is TRBV2; TRBD2 agrees at 8 bases. CDR3 length equals 16 residues. The V segment lost 4 bases and the J segment 8 bases; nucleotides outside the gene matches: 13. The germline V gene has CDR1 SNHLY and CDR2 FYNNEI. CDR3 DNA sequence: TGTGCCAGCAGTGCGGAGGCTAGCGGGTTCACCCATGAGCAGTTCTTC. As protein: CASSAEASGFTHEQFF.

The chain links TRBV10-1 to TRBJ2-1; 11 nucleotides line up with TRBD2. The CDR3 sequence is 16 residues long. V was clipped by 4 bases and J by 4 bases; unmatched bases: 6. Germline loops: CDR1 WNHNN, CDR2 SYGVQD (reference sequence). CDR3 nucleotides: TGCGCCAGCAGTGGAACGGGGACTAGCGGTTACAATGAGCAGTTCTTC. Amino acid sequence: CASSGTGTSGYNEQFF.